This TCR beta chain was sequenced during a study of blood T cells in healthy people across ages. Regarding the study as a whole: Any changes in expanded clonotypes were possibly confounded, as donor CMV status remained unknown.

Germline values: CDR1 MNHEY, CDR2 SVGAGI. The CDR3 spans 14 residues. Trimming pared 2 bases from V and 6 bases from J, leaving 11 bases between. Donors gave 9 to 10 milliliters of peripheral blood apiece. Concerning this clonotype itself: Its target is unknown.

Using a J-beta primer mix together with a sample-barcoded 5' primer, a second PCR was run for roughly 7 to 12 cycles. Tags on each cDNA molecule came from a template-switch adaptor with 12 random nucleotides. Each sample provided no less than 2.5 million CDR3-containing paired-end reads. MiXCR was run by TCRdb on the 5' RACE reads, yielding one entry per CDR3 protein. The sample lists roughly 1,300,000 distinct CDR3 sequences; 45% to 70% were seen once. The receptor was isolated from a man aged 18 to 30 in good health. The sample was blood. V gene TRBV6-5 combines with J gene TRBJ2-1; D may be TRBD1 (6 bases). The CDR3 spells CASSYTVGANEQFF. Written as DNA, the CDR3 is TGTGCCAGCAGTTACACAGTGGGGGCCAATGAGCAGTTCTTC.